This TCR beta chain was observed in a study of PD-1 blockade in classical Hodgkin lymphoma. Sequencing was performed with immunoSEQ multiplex PCR; in TCRdb, only in-frame clones are kept and a portion is missing. This sample has about 98,000 clones, with 80% to 95% found just once. The patients all showed relapse after autologous stem cell transplantation, while their brentuximab vedotin exposure varied. In germline, CDR1 is LNHDA, CDR2 SQIVND (reference sequence). The CDR3 length is 14 residues. The germline V and J ends were trimmed by 3 bases and 3 bases, with 9 bases remaining between them. This TCR derives from a human donor with classical Hodgkin lymphoma. Sequences were derived from peripheral blood mononuclear cells (PBMCs), sampled at baseline. The V and J genes are TRBV19 and TRBJ1-5, with unresolved D. The CDR3 DNA reads TGTGCCAGTAGTATGGGCACCAACAATCAGCCCCAGCATTTT. Its protein product is CASSMGTNNQPQHF. Supplemented by reference TRBV19 and TRBJ1-5, the full variable domain reads DGGITQSPKYLFRKEGQNVTLSCEQNLNHDAMYWYRQDPGQGLRLIYYSQIVNDFQKGDIAEGYSVSREKKESFPLTVTSAQKNPTAFYLCASSMGTNNQPQHFGDGTRLSIL.